Below, one T cell receptor (beta chain) is given with its context. The antigen is not known. The V segment lost 6 bases and the J segment 5 bases; nucleotides outside the gene matches: 11. Germline CDR1 LNHDA, CDR2 SQIVND (reference sequence). The CDR3 spans 15 residues. TCRdb keeps only in-frame clones here, not all; method: immunoSEQ multiplex PCR. This table holds about 86,000 clones, 87% found once. The sample is drawn from a study of OX40 agonist ivuxolimab in advanced cancers. Study observations and caveats: Compared with CD4+, CD8+ T cells on average had more expanded clones.

This chain connects TRBV19 to TRBJ1-2, with 8 bases matching TRBD1. The sample consisted of CD4+ or CD8+ T cells sorted from blood, taken in a trial of the OX40 agonist ivuxolimab. This TCR derives from an adult with an advanced solid tumor such as melanoma, head and neck, liver or kidney cancer. CDR3 coding DNA: TGTGCCAGTAGGGTGGAGGACAGGGTAACTTATGGCTACACCTTC. Amino acid sequence: CASRVEDRVTYGYTF.